This record covers a single TCR beta chain. The target antigen is unknown. The sample comes from a study of cytomegalovirus exposure and HLA in healthy donors. Turning to the study itself: The same platform as the 666 first-cohort repertoires was used for the roughly 130 validation repertoires, a later analysis reported. The study, taken as a whole, reports: Rare TCR sequences predominated, though certain public TCRs were found in many donors.

Germline V gene sequence: CDR1 SGDLS, CDR2 YYNGEE. V shed 3 bases and J shed 5 bases, with 18 bases lying between them. CDR3 length: 15 residues. TCRdb's table, derived via immunoSEQ multiplex PCR, lists solely in-frame clones and lacks some. Of 200,000 to 250,000 clones listed, just under 90% are singletons. The rearrangement uses TRBV9 and TRBJ2-7, with D possibly being TRBD2 (7 bases). Material: PBMCs. This clonotype was sampled from a man between 18 and 29 years old in good health and CMV-seronegative. The CDR3 region has the DNA TGTGCCAGCAGCGCAGCCGGGGGGACACCCAACGAGCAGTACTTC. Protein: CASSAAGGTPNEQYF. The whole variable domain, remainder taken from reference TRBV9 and TRBJ2-7, is DSGVTQTPKHLITATGQRVTLRCSPRSGDLSVYWYQQSLDQGLQFLIQYYNGEERAKGNILERFSAQQFPDLHSELNLSSLELGDSALYFCASSAAGGTPNEQYFGPGTRLTVT.